This T cell receptor (beta chain) was obtained from a study of cytomegalovirus exposure and HLA in healthy donors (dated by TCRdb to 2016 to 2017). Background on the whole study: An earlier analysis of roughly 570 of the donors reported about 300 Gb of sequence data and 117 million unique TCR beta sequences obtained from roughly 180 million T cells. An early release that covered fewer than 750 HLA-typed donors contained approximately 300 gigabases of sequencing data and tens of millions of unique TCR sequences. Of the 350 to 450 genotyped donors, approximately 83% fell in the genetic ancestry cluster associated with self-reported Caucasian donors. The study was designed to test whether signatures of past pathogen exposure could be identified by cataloging public T cell receptors. The T cell repertoires of around 730 subjects were profiled by immunosequencing and related to cytomegalovirus serostatus. Besides the first cohort of under 700 subjects, a separate validation cohort made up of over 95 different subjects was used. To predict cytomegalovirus infection status, the study combined high-throughput TCR immunosequencing, statistical association of individual TCRs with disease status, and machine learning. A later analysis re-examined previously published TCR beta repertoires from roughly 650 donors and added high-resolution HLA genotyping to investigate patterns of TCR occurrence. The later analysis used no new phenotypic data to find candidate immune exposures, relying instead on TCR beta sequences and their occurrence across donors. An earlier analysis of 587 of the donors used high-throughput TCR beta sequencing to judge whether each TCR beta V gene segment behaved as functional or pseudogenic. Alongside the repertoire data, information on donor age, sex, ethnicity and CMV serostatus was compiled. A later genetic analysis used genome-wide SNP genotypes for about 55% of the 666 donors, treating that subset as a discovery cohort. Every discovery cohort repertoire had been produced on one sequencing platform. Class I and class II HLA loci were covered by the typing at four-digit resolution. Typing coverage differed by locus: A, B, C, DRB1 and DQB1 were typed in about 620-640 donors, DQA1 in roughly 500, DPA1 in 606, and DPB1 in approximately 450. Four to six DR-DQ haplotypes were handled as single units for association and clustering, since linkage in the cohort was strong. Among 398 genotyped donors of the cohort, an average of about 240,000 unique TCR beta nucleotide sequences were sequenced per donor, around a sixth of them non-productive. What the study reported, not specific to this receptor: In this cohort, only TCR beta chains were sequenced, and detectable features were limited by the absence of alpha or paired-chain data. Correlated functional status among segregating V segments might be attributable to linkage disequilibrium, but an unknown experimental factor could not be ruled out. The study listed around 160 TCR beta chains as associated with cytomegalovirus. In vitro tests confirmed that three of the cytomegalovirus-associated TCR beta chains recognize cytomegalovirus antigens. Sequencing depth was assumed to be roughly uniform across donors in the presence/absence analyses, though that assumption may not hold. A later genetic analysis reported fewer N-insertions in productive TCRs among donors in an Asian-associated ancestry cluster than the roughly 620-donor mean. The authors suggested that the approach could potentially be extended to other disease states and immunological phenotypes. Approximately 16 rarely observed V segments, including chromosome 9 orphons, were excluded from the earlier analysis of approximately 500 of the donors because counts were too low. In both the original and validation cohorts, the classifier was reported to diagnose cytomegalovirus status with high specificity and sensitivity. Most TCR sequences were seen in very few donors, while some public TCRs were found in many individuals. When HLA alleles, especially DR and DQ, strongly co-occurred, TCR associations were difficult to assign to individual alleles. In a later analysis, over 15,000 TCR beta sequences were associated with specific HLA alleles at a false discovery rate of 0.05. CMV serostatus was the only immune exposure information available for the cohort. Because HLA typing was unavailable for some donors at each locus, only the typed subset was used in association tests. In a later analysis, most CMV-associated TCR beta chains were found to appear HLA-restricted, with HLA associations seemingly driven largely by CMV exposure. Some IMGT-functional V segments, including TRBV6-2 and TRBV6-3, could not be distinguished by the 87-base-pair reads and were therefore excluded. A further reported finding was that TCR beta sequences accurately predicted the HLA-A and HLA-B alleles for most subjects in the first cohort. In a later analysis, several top co-occurrence clusters were reported to appear linked to parvovirus B19, influenza, CMV and Epstein-Barr virus. A cluster of highly shared sequence variants was judged likely to be a technical artifact of the sequencing pipeline. An earlier analysis of 587 of the donors showed that most TCR beta V segments appeared in productive rearrangements either about 87% or about 30% of the time, which broadly matched IMGT annotations. According to a later analysis, TCR association rates differed among HLA loci, with DRB1 alleles showing the most associated TCRs and HLA-C alleles showing the fewest. In a later analysis, HLA-associated TCR beta chains showed more clonal expansion and lower generation probabilities than non-associated chains that were equally common. A later genetic analysis associated a missense DCLRE1C variant with V-gene and J-gene trimming of TCR beta chains, and an independent cohort replicated the association.

Preparation of the library involved the immunoSEQ multiplex PCR assay. The multiplex PCR relied on a mix of 60 forward primers for TCR Vbeta segments and 13 reverse primers for TCR Jbeta segments. The CDR3 region of rearranged TCR beta genes was amplified from genomic DNA by a multiplex PCR assay. The Illumina HiSeq System was used to sequence the amplified TCR beta libraries as 87-base-pair reads. The original methods were these. A later analysis tallied around 82 million unique TCR beta chains across the 640 or so repertoires, and about 12 million of those chains were shared by two or more donors. To remove PCR and sequencing errors, raw reads were error-corrected and collapsed into unique sequences using a nearest-neighbor algorithm that merged closely related sequences. Alignment of CDR3 sequences to IMGT reference sequences was used to assign V, D and J gene segments. Each retained sequence needed at least a six-nucleotide match to both a V gene segment and a J gene segment. A rearrangement counted as productive if the CDR3 had no stop codons and remained in frame with V and J, and every other rearrangement counted as non-productive. Following IMGT convention, CDR3 was defined as the stretch from the second conserved V-encoded cysteine to the conserved J-encoded phenylalanine. The earlier analysis of around 640 of the donors excluded sequences that lacked an unambiguous match to a single V gene segment. In an earlier analysis of some 590 of the donors, a V segment was called functional when productive rearrangements were above 56.7%, and segregating when the standard deviation between donors exceeded 5%. To diagnose cytomegalovirus status from the catalog of TCR beta chain sequences, a statistical classification framework was built. A later analysis assigned V and J genes by comparing TCR nucleotide sequences with IMGT/GENE-DB human TR gene sequences. Using the TCRdist pipeline, a later analysis assigned CDR3 sequences along with most-parsimonious VDJ recombination scenarios. In a later analysis, each TCR beta chain was defined by its CDR3 amino acid sequence together with its V-gene family, and reads without a unique V-gene family were excluded. A later analysis removed 592 highly shared, low-generation-probability nucleotide sequences to deal with suspected cross-contamination and a sequencing artifact. A later analysis calculated a clonal expansion index for each public chain from normalized within-repertoire ranks of inferred template counts. Generation probabilities in a later analysis came from a VDJ recombination model fitted to out-of-frame rearrangements, and those results were checked against IGoR. In a later analysis, TCR-TCR, TCR-HLA and TCR-CMV co-occurrence was scored with hypergeometric tests, and a repertoire-size bias correction was applied to TCR pairs. A later analysis estimated false discovery rates by permuting HLA or CMV assignments 20 times. In a later analysis, co-occurring TCRs were grouped using DBSCAN, and TCRdist sequence similarity was added for clustering within HLA-allele-positive subsets. Repertoires with fewer than 30,000 or more than 120,000 public chains, plus five repertoires with anomalous nucleotide sharing, were excluded from co-occurrence clustering. TCRdb stores this immuneACCESS table with in-frame sequences only. Part of the clones is absent; in the studies checked, under half of the shortfall reflects unresolved V genes, and no reason is known for the rest. That table gives V, J and clone size, and the DNA gave D and trimming. This sample's table lists some 75,000 clones. In total, the top ten clones hold 0.83% of the sample.

The cohort consisted of approximately 690 healthy bone marrow donors. At the time of sampling, every cohort member was nominally healthy, though immune exposures that went unrecorded were likely present. The donor tested CMV seronegative, placing the donor among the roughly 340 seronegative members of the cohort. Every donor gave a peripheral blood sample, and the peripheral blood mononuclear cells from that sample were used for TCR beta sequencing. Genomic DNA was extracted from the blood cell samples with the Qiagen DNeasy Blood Extraction Kit. Points on this clone: Its recognized antigen is unknown.

The CDR3, cysteine through phenylalanine, is 14 amino acids long. Just the 42-base CDR3 DNA is kept, in frame starting at base 1. The germline V gene (reference sequence) yields GTSNPN for CDR1 and SVGIG for CDR2. Germline trimming amounts to 3 bases on V and 3 bases on J, with 3 as the count of junction bases outside the gene matches. Sequencing used PBMCs. This receptor chain uses TRBV30 and TRBJ2-2; 8 central bases correspond to TRBD1. The TCR was taken from a boy aged 5-17 years in good health and CMV-seronegative. The CDR3 amino acid sequence is: CAWSQGAYTGELFF. The nucleotide sequence reads TGTGCCTGGAGCCAGGGGGCATACACCGGGGAGCTGTTTTTT. Outside the CDR3, residues come from the reference TRBV30 and TRBJ2-2 proteins, so the full variable domain is: SQTIHQWPATLVQPVGSPLSLECTVEGTSNPNLYWYRQAAGRGLQLLFYSVGIGQISSEVPQNLSASRPQDRQFILSSKKLLLSDSGFYLCAWSQGAYTGELFFGEGSRLTVL.